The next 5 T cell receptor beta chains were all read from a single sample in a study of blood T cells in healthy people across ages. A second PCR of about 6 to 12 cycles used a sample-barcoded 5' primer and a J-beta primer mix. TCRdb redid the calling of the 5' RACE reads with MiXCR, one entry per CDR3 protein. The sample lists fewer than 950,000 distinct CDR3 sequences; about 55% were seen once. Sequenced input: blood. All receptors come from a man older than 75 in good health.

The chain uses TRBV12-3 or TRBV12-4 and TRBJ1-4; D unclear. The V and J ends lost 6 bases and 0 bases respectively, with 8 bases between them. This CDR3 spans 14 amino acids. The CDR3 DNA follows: TGTGCCAGCAGCAAAGAGGCAACTAATGAAAAACTGTTTTTT. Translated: CASSKEATNEKLFF.

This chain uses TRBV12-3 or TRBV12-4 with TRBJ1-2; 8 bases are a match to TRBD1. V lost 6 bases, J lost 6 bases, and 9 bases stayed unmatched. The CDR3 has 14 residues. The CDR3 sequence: CASSLDRGRDGYTF. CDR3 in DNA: TGTGCCAGCAGCCTAGACAGGGGACGGGATGGCTACACCTTC.

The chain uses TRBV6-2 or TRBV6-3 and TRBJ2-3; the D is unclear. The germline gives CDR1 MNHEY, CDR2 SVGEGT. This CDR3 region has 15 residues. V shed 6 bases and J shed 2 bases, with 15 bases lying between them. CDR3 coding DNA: TGTGCCAGCAGCCAGGACCCGGCCCTCACAGATACGCAGTATTTT. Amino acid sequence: CASSQDPALTDTQYF.

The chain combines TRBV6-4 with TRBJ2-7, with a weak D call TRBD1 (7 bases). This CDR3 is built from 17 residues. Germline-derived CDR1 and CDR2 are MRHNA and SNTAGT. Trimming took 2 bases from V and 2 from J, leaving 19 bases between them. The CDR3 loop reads CASSDPRDSGGTYEQYF. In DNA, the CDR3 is TGTGCCAGCAGTGACCCCAGGGACAGTGGCGGGACCTACGAGCAGTACTTC.

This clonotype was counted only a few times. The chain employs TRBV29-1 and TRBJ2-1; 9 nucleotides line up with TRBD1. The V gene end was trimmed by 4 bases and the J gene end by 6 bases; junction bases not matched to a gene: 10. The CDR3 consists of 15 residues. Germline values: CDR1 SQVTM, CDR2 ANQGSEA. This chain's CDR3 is CSVARRVDRGNEQFF. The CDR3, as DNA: TGCAGCGTTGCCAGACGGGTGGACAGGGGCAATGAGCAGTTCTTC.